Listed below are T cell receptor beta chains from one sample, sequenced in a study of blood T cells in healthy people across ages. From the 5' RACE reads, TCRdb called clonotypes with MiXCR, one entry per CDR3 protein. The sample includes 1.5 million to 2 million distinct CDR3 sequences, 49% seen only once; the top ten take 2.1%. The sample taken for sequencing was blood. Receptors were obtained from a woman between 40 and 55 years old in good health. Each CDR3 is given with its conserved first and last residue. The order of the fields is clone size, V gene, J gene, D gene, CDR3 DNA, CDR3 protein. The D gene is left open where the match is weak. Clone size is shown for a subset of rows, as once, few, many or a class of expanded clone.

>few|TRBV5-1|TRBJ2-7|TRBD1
TGCGCCAGCAGCTTGGTAGGGACAGGGGTCTACGAGCAGTACTTC
CASSLVGTGVYEQYF
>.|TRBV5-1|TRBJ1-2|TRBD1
TGCGCCAGCAGCTTAGGGGGCGTGGGTGGTGGTTACACCTTC
CASSLGGVGGGYTF
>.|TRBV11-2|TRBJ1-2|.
TGTGCCAGCAGCTTAGGGAAGGGATTGAACTATGGCTACACCTTC
CASSLGKGLNYGYTF
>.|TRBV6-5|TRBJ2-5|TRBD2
TGTGCCAGCAGTTACTCCGGGGGGGTGGAGACCCAGTACTTC
CASSYSGGVETQYF
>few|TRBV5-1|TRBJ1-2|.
TGCGCCAGCAGCTTGGATTCCGTAAACTATGGCTACACCTTC
CASSLDSVNYGYTF
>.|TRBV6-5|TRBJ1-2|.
TGTGCCAGCAGTTACTCTGAACAGGCGAGCTATGGCTACACCTTC
CASSYSEQASYGYTF
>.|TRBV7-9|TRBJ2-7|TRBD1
TGTGCCAGCAGCTCCCCAGGGGACAGCAGATACTCCTACGAGCAGTACTTC
CASSSPGDSRYSYEQYF
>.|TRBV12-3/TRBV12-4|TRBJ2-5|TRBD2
TGTGCCAGCAGTTGCCCGGCTAGCGGCCTTCTAATGGGGACCCAGTACTTC
CASSCPASGLLMGTQYF
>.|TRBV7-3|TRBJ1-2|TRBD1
TGTGCCAGCAGCTTAACGTCGGCGACAGGGATTGGCTACACCTTC
CASSLTSATGIGYTF
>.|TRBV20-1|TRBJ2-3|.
TGCAGTGCTAGAGTTCCCGGAGATACGCAGTATTTT
CSARVPGDTQYF
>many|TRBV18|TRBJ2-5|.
TGTGCCAGCTCACCACAGGGGCGGGAGACCCAGTACTTC
CASSPQGRETQYF
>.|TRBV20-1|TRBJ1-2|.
TGCAGTGCTAGACTGGGGCCGGGCTATGGCTACACCTTC
CSARLGPGYGYTF
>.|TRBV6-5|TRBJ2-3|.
TGTGCCAGCAGTCACTCCCCAGTAGGACCTACTAGCACAGATACGCAGTATTTT
CASSHSPVGPTSTDTQYF
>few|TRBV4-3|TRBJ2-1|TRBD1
TGCGCCAGCAGCCAAGGCGTGGGACAGTTTTTTAATGAGCAGTTCTTC
CASSQGVGQFFNEQFF
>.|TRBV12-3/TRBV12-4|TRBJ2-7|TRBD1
TGTGCCAGCAGTCTAACCGGGACAGTGAGCTACGAGCAGTACTTC
CASSLTGTVSYEQYF
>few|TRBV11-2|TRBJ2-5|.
TGTGCCAGCAGCTTTGGGTTGTACCAAGAGACCCAGTACTTC
CASSFGLYQETQYF
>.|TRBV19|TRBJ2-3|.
TGCGCCAGTAGACTAGGGGTGTCGGATACGCAGTATTTT
CASRLGVSDTQYF
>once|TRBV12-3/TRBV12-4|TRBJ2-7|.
TGTGCCAGCTCGACCGAGCCCTACAATGAGCAGTACTTC
CASSTEPYNEQYF
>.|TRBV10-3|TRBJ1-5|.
TGTGCCATCAGTGGGTCCCGGGGGAGCAATCAGCCCCAGCATTTT
CAISGSRGSNQPQHF
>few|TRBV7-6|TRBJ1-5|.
TGTGCCAGCAGCGCCTCGACAGGAAGCAATCAGCCCCAGCATTTT
CASSASTGSNQPQHF
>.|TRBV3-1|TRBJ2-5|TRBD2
TGTGCCAGCAGCCGGGGACTAGCGGGGCGGATAGAGACCCAGTACTTC
CASSRGLAGRIETQYF
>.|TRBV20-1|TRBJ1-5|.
TGCAGTGCTAGAGCCGGGGAAGGGAATCAGCCCCAGCATTTT
CSARAGEGNQPQHF
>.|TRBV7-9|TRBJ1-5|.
TGTGCCAGCAGCTTAGAGGAGCCAGGGGAGAAGGAACCCCAGCATTTT
CASSLEEPGEKEPQHF
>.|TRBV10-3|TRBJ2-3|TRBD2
TGTGCCATCAGTGTGCGGGGGGACACTAAGTCTGGCACAGATACGCAGTATTTT
CAISVRGDTKSGTDTQYF
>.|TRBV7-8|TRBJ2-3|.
TGTGCCAGCAGCTTAGGGGTTCCTAGCACAGATACGCAGTATTTT
CASSLGVPSTDTQYF
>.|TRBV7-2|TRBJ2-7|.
TGTGCCAGCAGCTTAGGCAGGGGCCGTTACAATGAGCAGTACTTC
CASSLGRGRYNEQYF
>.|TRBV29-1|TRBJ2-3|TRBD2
TGCAGCGTTGAAGGGTACTGGCGGGGGGGCGGCACAGATACGCAGTATTTT
CSVEGYWRGGGTDTQYF
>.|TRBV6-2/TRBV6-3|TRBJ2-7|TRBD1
TGTGCCAGCAGAAGAACAGGGGTCGAGCAGTACTTC
CASRRTGVEQYF
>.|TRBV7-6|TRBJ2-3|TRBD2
TGTGCCACTAACACTGGACGGGGGGGAGATACGCAGTATTTT
CATNTGRGGDTQYF
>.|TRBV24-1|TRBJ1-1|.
TGTGCCACCAGTGACTGGAACACTGAAGCTTTCTTT
CATSDWNTEAFF
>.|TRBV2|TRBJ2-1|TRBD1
TGTGCCAGCAGTGAAGCGCGCGACAGGGGGCCAGAAACCAATGAGCAGTTCTTC
CASSEARDRGPETNEQFF
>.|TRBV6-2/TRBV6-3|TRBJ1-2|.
TGTGCCAGCAGTTACTCGACTACGGAAGCTAACTATGGCTACACCTTC
CASSYSTTEANYGYTF
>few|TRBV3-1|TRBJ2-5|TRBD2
TGTGCCAGCAGCCGCCTAGCGGGGGGGTTCTGGCAAGAGACCCAGTACTTC
CASSRLAGGFWQETQYF
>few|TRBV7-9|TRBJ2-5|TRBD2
TGTGCCAGCAGCCCCCAGGGACTAGCGGGGGGGCGAGAGACCCAGTACTTC
CASSPQGLAGGRETQYF
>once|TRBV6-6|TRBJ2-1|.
TGTGCCAGCAGACCCCTGACAGGTCACAATGAGCAGTTCTTC
CASRPLTGHNEQFF
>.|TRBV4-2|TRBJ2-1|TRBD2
TGTGCCAGCAGCCGTCGACTAGCGGATTACAATGAGCAGTTCTTC
CASSRRLADYNEQFF
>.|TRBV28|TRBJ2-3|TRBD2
TGTGCCAGCAGTTCGTCGGGACTAGCGGGGGGATCCTATAGCACAGATACGCAGTATTTT
CASSSSGLAGGSYSTDTQYF
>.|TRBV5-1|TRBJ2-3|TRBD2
TGCGCCAGCAAGCGGGGGATCGGCACAGATACGCAGTATTTT
CASKRGIGTDTQYF
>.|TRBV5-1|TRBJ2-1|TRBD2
TGCGCCAGCAGCATAGCGGGGGAGTACAATGAGCAGTTCTTC
CASSIAGEYNEQFF
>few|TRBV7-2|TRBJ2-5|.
TGTGCCAGCAGCTTAGGATTGGGCTACCAAGAGACCCAGTACTTC
CASSLGLGYQETQYF
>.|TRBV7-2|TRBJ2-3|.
TGTGCCAGCAGCTCCGACGGACCTTTTACAGATACGCAGTATTTT
CASSSDGPFTDTQYF
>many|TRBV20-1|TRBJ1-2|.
TGCAGTGGAGGGGGGGCTGTTAACTATGGCTACACCTTC
CSGGGAVNYGYTF
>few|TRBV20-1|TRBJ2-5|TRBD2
TGCAGTGCTAGACCCGCTGGATTAGCGGGGGAACTAGAGACCCAGTACTTC
CSARPAGLAGELETQYF
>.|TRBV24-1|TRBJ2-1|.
TGTGCCACCAGTGACCCTCGGGCAGACAATGAGCAGTTCTTC
CATSDPRADNEQFF
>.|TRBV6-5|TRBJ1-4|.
TGTGCCAGCAGTTACAGAGGGCGAGGGGGTAGCGAAAAACTGTTTTTT
CASSYRGRGGSEKLFF
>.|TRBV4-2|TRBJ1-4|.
TGTGCCAGCAGCCCCGGTTCTGGGGCAACTAATGAAAAACTGTTTTTT
CASSPGSGATNEKLFF
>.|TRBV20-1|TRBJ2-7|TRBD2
TGCAGTGAGGTTAGCGGGGGGTACAATGAGCAGTACTTC
CSEVSGGYNEQYF
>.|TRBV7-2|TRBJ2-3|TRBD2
TGTGCCAGCAGCAACCTAGCGGCAACGCAGTATTTT
CASSNLAATQYF
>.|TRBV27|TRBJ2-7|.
TGTGCCAGCAAGGACTATTCCTCCGAGCAGTACTTC
CASKDYSSEQYF
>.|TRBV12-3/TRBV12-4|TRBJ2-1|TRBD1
TGTGCCAGCAGTTTAGCGCAGGGACAGGGATACAATGAGCAGTTCTTC
CASSLAQGQGYNEQFF
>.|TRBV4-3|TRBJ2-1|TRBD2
TGCGCCAGCAGCCACCGACTAGCGGGGGGGACCTACAATGAGCAGTTCTTC
CASSHRLAGGTYNEQFF
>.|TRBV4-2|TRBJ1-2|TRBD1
TGTGCCAGCACGGACAGGGCCCGCTCTAACTATGGCTACACCTTC
CASTDRARSNYGYTF
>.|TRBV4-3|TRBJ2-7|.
TGCGCCAGCAGCCACGACCAGGTAGCGAGGAATGAGCAGTACTTC
CASSHDQVARNEQYF
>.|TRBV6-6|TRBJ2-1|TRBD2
TGTGCCAGCAGCCCCCCGGGGGGACCGAATGAGCAGTTCTTC
CASSPPGGPNEQFF
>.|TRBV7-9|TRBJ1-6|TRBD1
TGTGCCAGCAGCCCGCGGGACAGGAATTCACCCCTCCACTTT
CASSPRDRNSPLHF
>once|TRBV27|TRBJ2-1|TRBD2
TGTGCCAGCAGTTTGGGTAGCGGGGGGGTCTTTGAGCAGTTCTTC
CASSLGSGGVFEQFF
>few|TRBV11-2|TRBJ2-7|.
TGTGCCAGCAGCCCCTTGGGGGGAGGCTACGAGCAGTACTTC
CASSPLGGGYEQYF
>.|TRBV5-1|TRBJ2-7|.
TGCGCCAGCAGTCTGGCTTCCCCCTCCTACGAGCAGTACTTC
CASSLASPSYEQYF
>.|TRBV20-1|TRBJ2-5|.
TGCAGTGCTGTCGACAGCGTAGTCCAAGAGACCCAGTACTTC
CSAVDSVVQETQYF